A selection of T cell receptor beta chains follows, all from one sample in a study of prognosis after radiotherapy for stage I lung cancer. From the multiplex PCR reads, TCRdb called clonotypes with MiXCR, one entry per CDR3 protein. The sample comprises over 25,000 distinct CDR3 sequences, 46% of which are singletons, and approximately 15% rests with the top ten. The sequencing here drew on PBMCs, taken before or after stereotactic body radiation therapy (not recorded which). Receptor source: a donor aged 50 or older with non-small cell lung cancer. Each CDR3 is given with its conserved first and last residue. A D gene is named only where the DNA matches it firmly. The size entry is marked missing in some rows and otherwise reads once, few, many or a size class.

j_call,v_call,d_call,clone_size,cdr3_nt,cdr3_aa
TRBJ2-1,TRBV20-1,TRBD2,many,TGCAGTGCTAGAGTAGGGATGCGGGGACTAGCGGGCAATGGGTTCTTC,CSARVGMRGLAGNGFF
TRBJ1-1,TRBV6-5,TRBD1,many,TGTGCCAGCAGTTACTCGATTAACAGGGGCGAAGCTTTCTTT,CASSYSINRGEAFF
TRBJ2-7,TRBV30,TRBD2,many,TGTGCCTGGAGATCCAGAGCGGGAGCATCCTACGAGCAGTACTTC,CAWRSRAGASYEQYF
TRBJ1-5,TRBV12-3/TRBV12-4,.,many,TGTGCCAGCAGCCTACGGGGTCCGGGCAATCAGCCCCAGCATTTT,CASSLRGPGNQPQHF
TRBJ1-1,TRBV6-5,.,.,TGTGCCAGCAGTTACAGTGCGGTTGAAGCTTTCTTT,CASSYSAVEAFF
TRBJ2-3,TRBV20-1,.,.,TGCAGTGCTACCCCATATGGCTTGGGGGCCACTAGCACAGATACGCAGTATTTT,CSATPYGLGATSTDTQYF
TRBJ1-1,TRBV7-9,.,.,TGTGCCAGCAGCTCCCGGGACACCATGAACACTGAAGCTTTCTTT,CASSSRDTMNTEAFF
TRBJ1-1,TRBV27,.,many,TGTGCCAGCAGTCTGACAGTATTTTCGGTCACTGAAGCTTTCTTT,CASSLTVFSVTEAFF
TRBJ1-1,TRBV5-1,.,many,TGCGCCAGCAGCCCTCAAGGGGGCACTGAAGCTTTCTTT,CASSPQGGTEAFF
TRBJ1-2,TRBV7-2,.,many,TGTGCCAGCAGCTTAGTCCTGACGAGAGACTATGGCTACACCTTC,CASSLVLTRDYGYTF
TRBJ2-2,TRBV24-1,.,.,TGTGCCACCAGTGTCTACGACATCACCGGTGAGCTGTTTTTT,CATSVYDITGELFF
TRBJ2-7,TRBV20-1,TRBD1,.,TGCAGTGCTAGAGATATTGGGGACAGGAGCTCCTACGATCAGTACTTC,CSARDIGDRSSYDQYF
TRBJ2-5,TRBV19,TRBD2,many,TGTGCCAGCCGTCTAGCGGGGGTTGAGACCCAGTACTTC,CASRLAGVETQYF
TRBJ2-1,TRBV19,.,many,TGTGCCAGTAGTATGTCAGGGGGGGTTTACAATGAGCAGTTCTTC,CASSMSGGVYNEQFF
TRBJ2-1,TRBV11-2,TRBD2,.,TGTGCCAGCAGCCTCCGACTAGCGGGAGGGCGTTTAGGATACAATGAGCAGTTCTTC,CASSLRLAGGRLGYNEQFF
TRBJ2-2,TRBV7-9,.,.,TGTGCCAGCATCTTAGCTCCGGGTGGCACCACCGGGGAGCTGTTTTTT,CASILAPGGTTGELFF
TRBJ1-1,TRBV15,.,many,TGTGCCACCAGCAACGGCTACACTGAAGCTTTCTTT,CATSNGYTEAFF